This T cell receptor beta chain was identified in a study of T cell responses to AZD1222 COVID-19 vaccine. Study-level findings and limits: The CD4 TCRs associated with vaccination extended across spike and predominated at 160-218 and 743-854. White British ancestry dominated among donors, who included more females, and clonal diversity was possibly underestimated.

The trim removed 2 bases at V and 5 bases at J, leaving 12 bases unmatched. Germline CDR1 and CDR2: MDHEN and SYDVKM. This CDR3 contains 17 residues. The assay was immunoSEQ multiplex PCR, and TCRdb's table has in-frame clones only and misses some. The table lists approximately 170,000 clones, roughly 89% of them singletons. Details on this clone: Its antigen is unidentified.

This receptor was obtained from an adult in good health. The chain is built from TRBV28 and TRBJ2-1; 7 bases are shared with TRBD2. The sequences come from peripheral blood, collected on day 0 of AZD1222 vaccination. As DNA, the CDR3 is TGTGCCAGCAGTTTACAACTAGCGCGACACTCTAACAATGAGCAGTTCTTC. Translating gives CASSLQLARHSNNEQFF.